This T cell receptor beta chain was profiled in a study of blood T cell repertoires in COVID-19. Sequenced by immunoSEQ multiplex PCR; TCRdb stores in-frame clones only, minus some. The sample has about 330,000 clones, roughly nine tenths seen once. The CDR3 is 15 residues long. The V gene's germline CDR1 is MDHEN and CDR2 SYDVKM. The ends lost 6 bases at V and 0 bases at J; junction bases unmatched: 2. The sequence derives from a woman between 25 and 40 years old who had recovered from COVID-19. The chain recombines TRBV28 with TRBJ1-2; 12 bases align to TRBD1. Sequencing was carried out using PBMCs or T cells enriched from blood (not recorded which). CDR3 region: CASRGQGATNYGYTF. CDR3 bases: TGTGCCAGCAGGGGACAGGGGGCTACTAACTATGGCTACACCTTC.